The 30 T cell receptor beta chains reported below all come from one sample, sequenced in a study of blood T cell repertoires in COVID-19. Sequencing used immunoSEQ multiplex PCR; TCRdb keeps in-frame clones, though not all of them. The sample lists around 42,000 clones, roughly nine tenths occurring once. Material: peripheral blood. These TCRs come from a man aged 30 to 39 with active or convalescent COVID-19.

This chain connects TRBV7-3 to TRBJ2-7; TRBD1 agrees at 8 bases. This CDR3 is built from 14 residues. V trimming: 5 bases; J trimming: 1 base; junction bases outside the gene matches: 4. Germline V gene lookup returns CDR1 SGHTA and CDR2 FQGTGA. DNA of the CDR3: TGTGCCAGCAGCCCAGACAGGGGTTCCTACGAGCAGTACTTC. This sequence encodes CASSPDRGSYEQYF.

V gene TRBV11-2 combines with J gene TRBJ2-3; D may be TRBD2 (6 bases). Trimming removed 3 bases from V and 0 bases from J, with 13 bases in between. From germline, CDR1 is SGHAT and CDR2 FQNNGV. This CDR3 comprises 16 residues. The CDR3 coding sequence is TGTGCCAGCAGCTTTGGGGCGGGACCTAGCACAGATACGCAGTATTTT. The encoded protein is CASSFGAGPSTDTQYF.

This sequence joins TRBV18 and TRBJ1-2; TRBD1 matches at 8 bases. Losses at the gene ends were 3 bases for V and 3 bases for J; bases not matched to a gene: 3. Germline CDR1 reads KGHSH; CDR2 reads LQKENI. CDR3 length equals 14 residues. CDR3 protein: CASSPQDRDYGYTF. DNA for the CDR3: TGTGCCAGCTCACCCCAGGACAGGGACTATGGCTACACCTTC. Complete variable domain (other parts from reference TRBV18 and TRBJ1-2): NAGVMQNPRHLVRRRGQEARLRCSPMKGHSHVYWYRQLPEEGLKFMVYLQKENIIDESGMPKERFSAEFPKEGPSILRIQQVVRGDSAAYFCASSPQDRDYGYTFGSGTRLTVV.

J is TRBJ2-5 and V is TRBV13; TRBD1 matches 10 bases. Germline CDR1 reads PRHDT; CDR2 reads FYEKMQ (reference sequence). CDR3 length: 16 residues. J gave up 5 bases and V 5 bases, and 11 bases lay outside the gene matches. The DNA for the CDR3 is TGTGCCAGCAGCCCACCCTTGACAGGGGGCATGGAGACCCAGTACTTC. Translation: CASSPPLTGGMETQYF. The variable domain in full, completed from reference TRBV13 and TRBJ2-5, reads AAGVIQSPRHLIKEKRETATLKCYPIPRHDTVYWYQQGPGQDPQFLISFYEKMQSDKGSIPDRFSAQQFSDYHSELNMSSLELGDSALYFCASSPPLTGGMETQYFGPGTRLLVL.

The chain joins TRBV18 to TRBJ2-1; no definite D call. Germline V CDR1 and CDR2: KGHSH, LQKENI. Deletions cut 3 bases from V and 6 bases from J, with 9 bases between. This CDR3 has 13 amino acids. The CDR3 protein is CASSPLPPNEQFF. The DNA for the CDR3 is TGTGCCAGCTCACCTCTTCCTCCCAATGAGCAGTTCTTC.

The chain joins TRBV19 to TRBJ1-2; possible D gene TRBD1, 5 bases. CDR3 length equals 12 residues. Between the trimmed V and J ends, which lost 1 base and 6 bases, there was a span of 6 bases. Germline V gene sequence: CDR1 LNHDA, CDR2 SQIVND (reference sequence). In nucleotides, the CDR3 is TGTGCCAGTAGTATAGGGGGCGATGGCTACACCTTC. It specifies CASSIGGDGYTF.

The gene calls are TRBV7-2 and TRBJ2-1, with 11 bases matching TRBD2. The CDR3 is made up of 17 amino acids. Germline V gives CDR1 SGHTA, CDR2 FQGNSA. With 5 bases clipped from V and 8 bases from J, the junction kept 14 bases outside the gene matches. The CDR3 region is CASSPGRIAGGLDEQFF. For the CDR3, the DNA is TGTGCCAGCAGCCCAGGACGGATAGCGGGAGGGTTGGATGAGCAGTTCTTC.

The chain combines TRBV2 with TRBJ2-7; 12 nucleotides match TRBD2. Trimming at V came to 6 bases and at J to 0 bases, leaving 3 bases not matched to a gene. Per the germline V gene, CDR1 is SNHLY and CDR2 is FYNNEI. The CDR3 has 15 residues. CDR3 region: CASRETSGSSYEQYV. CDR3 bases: TGTGCCAGCAGAGAGACTAGCGGGAGCTCCTACGAGCAGTACGTC.

The CDR3 bases are TGTGCCAGCAGTTACTCGCAACAGGGGGACAATCAGCCCCAGCATTTT. Translating it yields CASSYSQQGDNQPQHF. This chain connects TRBV6-2 or TRBV6-3 to TRBJ1-5; 8 bases align to TRBD1. CDR1 is MNHEY, CDR2 SVGEGT, per germline. The CDR3 length is 16 residues. The junction had 4 bases not matched to a gene; V was cut back by 0 bases and J by 3 bases.

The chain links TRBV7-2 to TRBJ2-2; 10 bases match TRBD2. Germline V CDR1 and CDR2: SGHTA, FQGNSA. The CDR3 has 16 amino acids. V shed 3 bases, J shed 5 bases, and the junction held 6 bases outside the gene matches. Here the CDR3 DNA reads TGTGCCAGCAGCTTCCGTAGCGGGAGGCTAACCGGGGAGCTGTTTTTT. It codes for CASSFRSGRLTGELFF.

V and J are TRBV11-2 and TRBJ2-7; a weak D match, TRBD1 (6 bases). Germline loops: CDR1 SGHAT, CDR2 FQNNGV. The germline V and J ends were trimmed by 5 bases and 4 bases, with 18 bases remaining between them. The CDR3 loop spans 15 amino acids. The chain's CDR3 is CASSLSGGGFYEQYV. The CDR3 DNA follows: TGTGCCAGCAGCCTAAGTGGGGGCGGCTTTTACGAGCAGTACGTC.

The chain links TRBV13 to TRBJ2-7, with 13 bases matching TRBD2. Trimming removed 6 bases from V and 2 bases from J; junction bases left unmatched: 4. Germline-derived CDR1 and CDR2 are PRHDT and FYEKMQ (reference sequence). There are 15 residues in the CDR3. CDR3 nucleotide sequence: TGTGCCAGCAGAACTAGCGGGGGGGCCGCCTACGAGCAGTACTTC. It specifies CASRTSGGAAYEQYF.

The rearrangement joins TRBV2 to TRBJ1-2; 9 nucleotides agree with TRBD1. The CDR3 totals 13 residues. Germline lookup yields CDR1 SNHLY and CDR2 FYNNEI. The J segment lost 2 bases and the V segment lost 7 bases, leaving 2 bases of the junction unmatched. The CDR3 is CASKGQGNYGYTF. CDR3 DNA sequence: TGTGCCAGCAAGGGACAGGGCAACTATGGCTACACCTTC.

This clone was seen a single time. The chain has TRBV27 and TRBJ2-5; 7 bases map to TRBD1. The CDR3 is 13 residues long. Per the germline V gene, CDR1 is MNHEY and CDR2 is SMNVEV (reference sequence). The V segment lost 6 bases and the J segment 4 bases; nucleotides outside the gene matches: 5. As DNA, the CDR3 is TGTGCCAGCAGGATGACAGGGTCAGAGACCCAGTACTTC. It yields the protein CASRMTGSETQYF.

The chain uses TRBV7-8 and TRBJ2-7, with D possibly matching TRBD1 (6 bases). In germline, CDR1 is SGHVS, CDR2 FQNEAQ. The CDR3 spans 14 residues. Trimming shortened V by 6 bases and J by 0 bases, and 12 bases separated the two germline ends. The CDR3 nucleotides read TGTGCCAGCAGTCGACAGGAAAGCTCCTACGAGCAGTACTTC. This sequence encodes CASSRQESSYEQYF.

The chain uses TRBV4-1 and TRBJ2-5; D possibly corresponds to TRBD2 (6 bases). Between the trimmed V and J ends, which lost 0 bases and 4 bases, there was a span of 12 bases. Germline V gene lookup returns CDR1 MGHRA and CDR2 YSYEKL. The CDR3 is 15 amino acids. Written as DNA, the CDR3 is TGCGCCAGCAGCCAAGATTCAGGAGGGATAGAGACCCAGTACTTC. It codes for CASSQDSGGIETQYF.

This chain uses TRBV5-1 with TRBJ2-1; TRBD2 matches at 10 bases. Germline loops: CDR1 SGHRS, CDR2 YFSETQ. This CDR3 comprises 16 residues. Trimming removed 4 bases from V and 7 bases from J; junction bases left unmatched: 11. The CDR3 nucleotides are TGCGCCAGCAGCCGGGACTTGGCTAGCGGGGGTAATGAGCAGTTCTTC. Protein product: CASSRDLASGGNEQFF.

The CDR3 DNA follows: TGTGCCATCAGTGAGATCGAGAGGGAGCAGTTCTTC. This codes for CAISEIEREQFF. The V call is TRBV10-3, the J call TRBJ2-1; D not resolved. Between the trimmed V and J ends, which lost 2 bases and 10 bases, there was a span of 9 bases. Germline lookup yields CDR1 ENHRY and CDR2 SYGVKD. The CDR3 covers 12 residues.

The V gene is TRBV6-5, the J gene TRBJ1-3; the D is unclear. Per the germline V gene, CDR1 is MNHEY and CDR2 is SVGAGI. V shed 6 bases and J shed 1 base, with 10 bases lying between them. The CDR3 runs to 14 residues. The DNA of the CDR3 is TGTGCCAGCAGGAATGGCGGGTCTGGAAACACCATATATTTT. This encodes CASRNGGSGNTIYF.

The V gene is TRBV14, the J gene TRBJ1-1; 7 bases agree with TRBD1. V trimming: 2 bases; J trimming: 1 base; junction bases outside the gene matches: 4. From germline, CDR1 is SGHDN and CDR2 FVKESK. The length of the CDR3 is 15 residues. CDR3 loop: CASSQLTGTNTEAFF. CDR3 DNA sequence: TGTGCCAGCAGCCAACTGACAGGGACGAACACTGAAGCTTTCTTT.

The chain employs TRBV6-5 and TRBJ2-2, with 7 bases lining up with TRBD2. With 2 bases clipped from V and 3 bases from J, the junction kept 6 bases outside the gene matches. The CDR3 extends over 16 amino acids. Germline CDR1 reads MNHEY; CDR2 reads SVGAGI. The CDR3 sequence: CASSYPKGGDTGELFF. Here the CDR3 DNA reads TGTGCCAGCAGTTACCCAAAGGGAGGGGACACCGGGGAGCTGTTTTTT.

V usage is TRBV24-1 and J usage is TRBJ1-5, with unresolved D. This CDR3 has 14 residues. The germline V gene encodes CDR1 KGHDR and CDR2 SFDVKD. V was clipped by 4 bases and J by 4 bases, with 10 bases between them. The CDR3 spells CATSEGGLNQPQHF. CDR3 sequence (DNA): TGTGCCACCAGTGAAGGTGGGCTAAATCAGCCCCAGCATTTT.

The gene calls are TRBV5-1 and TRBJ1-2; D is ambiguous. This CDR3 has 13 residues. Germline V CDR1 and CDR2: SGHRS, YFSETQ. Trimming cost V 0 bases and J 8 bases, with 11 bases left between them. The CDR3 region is CASSLVAGEGYTF. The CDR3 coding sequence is TGCGCCAGCAGCTTGGTGGCAGGCGAGGGCTACACCTTC.

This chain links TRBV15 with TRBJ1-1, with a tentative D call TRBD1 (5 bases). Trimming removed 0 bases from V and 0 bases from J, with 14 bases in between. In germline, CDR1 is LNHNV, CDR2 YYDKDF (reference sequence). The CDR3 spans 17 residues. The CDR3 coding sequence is TGTGCCACCAGCAGAGATCCCGGGGGTTTAATGAACACTGAAGCTTTCTTT. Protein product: CATSRDPGGLMNTEAFF. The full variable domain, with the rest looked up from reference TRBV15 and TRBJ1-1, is DAMVIQNPRYQVTQFGKPVTLSCSQTLNHNVMYWYQQKSSQAPKLLFHYYDKDFNNEADTPDNFQSRRPNTSFCFLDIRSPGLGDTAMYLCATSRDPGGLMNTEAFFGQGTRLTVV.

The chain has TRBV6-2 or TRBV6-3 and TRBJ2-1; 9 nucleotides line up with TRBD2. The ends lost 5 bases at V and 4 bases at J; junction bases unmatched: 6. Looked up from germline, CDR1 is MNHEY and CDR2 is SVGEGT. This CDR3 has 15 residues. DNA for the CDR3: TGTGCCAGCAGTCCCAATAGCGGGGGTTACAATGAGCAGTTCTTC. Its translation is CASSPNSGGYNEQFF.

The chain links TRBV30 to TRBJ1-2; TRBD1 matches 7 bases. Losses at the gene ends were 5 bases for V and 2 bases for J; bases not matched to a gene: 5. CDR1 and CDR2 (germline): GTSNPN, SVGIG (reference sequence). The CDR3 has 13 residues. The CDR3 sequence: CAWLRDRNYGYTF. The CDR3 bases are TGTGCCTGGCTCCGGGACAGAAACTATGGCTACACCTTC. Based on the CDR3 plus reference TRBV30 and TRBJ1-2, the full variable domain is SQTIHQWPATLVQPVGSPLSLECTVEGTSNPNLYWYRQAAGRGLQLLFYSVGIGQISSEVPQNLSASRPQDRQFILSSKKLLLSDSGFYLCAWLRDRNYGYTFGSGTRLTVV.

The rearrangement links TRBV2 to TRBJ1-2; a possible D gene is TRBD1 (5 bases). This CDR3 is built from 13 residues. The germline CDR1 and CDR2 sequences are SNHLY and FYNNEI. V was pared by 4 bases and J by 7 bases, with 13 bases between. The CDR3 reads CASSVLQEGGYTF. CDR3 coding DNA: TGTGCCAGCAGTGTTCTACAGGAGGGTGGCTACACCTTC.

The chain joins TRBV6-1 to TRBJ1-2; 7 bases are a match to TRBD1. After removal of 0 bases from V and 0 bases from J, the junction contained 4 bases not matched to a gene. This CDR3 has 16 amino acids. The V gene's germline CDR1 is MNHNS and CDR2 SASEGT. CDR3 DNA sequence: TGTGCCAGCAGTGAAGCGCGGGGACAGCCTAACTATGGCTACACCTTC. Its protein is CASSEARGQPNYGYTF.

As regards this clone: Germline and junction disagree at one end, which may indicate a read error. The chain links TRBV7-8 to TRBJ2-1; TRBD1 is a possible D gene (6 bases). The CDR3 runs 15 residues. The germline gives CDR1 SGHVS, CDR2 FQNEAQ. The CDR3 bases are TGTGCCAGCAGATTAGGGACAAACTCCTACAATGAGCAGTTCTTC. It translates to CASRLGTNSYNEQFF.

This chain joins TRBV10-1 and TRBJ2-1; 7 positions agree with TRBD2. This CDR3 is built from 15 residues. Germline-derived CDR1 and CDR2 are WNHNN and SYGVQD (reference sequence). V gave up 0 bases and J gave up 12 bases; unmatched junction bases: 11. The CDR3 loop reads CASSESGRSERGQFF. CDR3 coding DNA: TGCGCCAGCAGTGAGTCTGGGCGATCCGAGCGGGGGCAGTTCTTC.